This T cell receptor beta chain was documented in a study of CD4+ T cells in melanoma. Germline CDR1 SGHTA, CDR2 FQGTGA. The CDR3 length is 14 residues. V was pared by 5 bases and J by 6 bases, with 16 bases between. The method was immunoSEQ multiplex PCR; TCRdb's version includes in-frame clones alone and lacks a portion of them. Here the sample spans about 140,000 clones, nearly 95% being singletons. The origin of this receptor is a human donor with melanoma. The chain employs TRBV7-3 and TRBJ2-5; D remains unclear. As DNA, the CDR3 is TGTGCCAGCAGCCCCAGCGCGGCAGCCCAGACCCAGTACTTC. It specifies CASSPSAAAQTQYF.